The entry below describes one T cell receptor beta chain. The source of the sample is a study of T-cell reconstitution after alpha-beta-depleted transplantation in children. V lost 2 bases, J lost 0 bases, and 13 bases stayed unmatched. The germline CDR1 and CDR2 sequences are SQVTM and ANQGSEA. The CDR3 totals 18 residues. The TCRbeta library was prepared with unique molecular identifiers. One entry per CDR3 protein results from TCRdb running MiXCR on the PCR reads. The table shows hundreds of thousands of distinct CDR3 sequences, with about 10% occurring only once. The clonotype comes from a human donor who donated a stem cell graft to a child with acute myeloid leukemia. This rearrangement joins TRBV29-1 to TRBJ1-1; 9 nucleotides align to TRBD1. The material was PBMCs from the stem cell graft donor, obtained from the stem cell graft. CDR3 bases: TGCAGCGTTGAATCCCCCGGGACAGGGAGGTTGGTGAACACTGAAGCTTTCTTT. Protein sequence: CSVESPGTGRLVNTEAFF.